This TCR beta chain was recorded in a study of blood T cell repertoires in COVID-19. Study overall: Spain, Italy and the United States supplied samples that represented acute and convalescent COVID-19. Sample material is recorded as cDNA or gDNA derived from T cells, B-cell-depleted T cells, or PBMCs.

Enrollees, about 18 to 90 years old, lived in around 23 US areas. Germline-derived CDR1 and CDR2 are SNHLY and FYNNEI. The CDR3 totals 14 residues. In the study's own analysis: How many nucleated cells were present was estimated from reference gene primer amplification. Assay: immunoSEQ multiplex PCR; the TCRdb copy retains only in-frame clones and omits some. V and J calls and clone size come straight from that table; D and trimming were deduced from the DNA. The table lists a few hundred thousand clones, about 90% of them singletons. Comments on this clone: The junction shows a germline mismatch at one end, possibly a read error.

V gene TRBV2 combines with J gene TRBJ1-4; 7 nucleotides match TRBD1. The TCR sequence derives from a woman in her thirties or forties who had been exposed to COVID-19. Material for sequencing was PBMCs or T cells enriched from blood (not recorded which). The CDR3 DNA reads TGTGCCAGCAGGTCGACAGGGTCTAATGGAAAACTGTTTTTT. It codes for CASRSTGSNGKLFF.